The T cell receptor beta chain described here comes from a study of radiotherapy plus CTLA-4 blockade in lung cancer. This table comes from immunoSEQ multiplex PCR, and its TCRdb copy is limited to in-frame clones, with some not included. The data show approximately 95,000 clones, around 83% seen once. To note about this clone: Its antigen is currently unknown.

Study results and caveats: Early blood T cell clone dynamics reportedly forecast response best, with interferon-beta.

This TCR was sampled from a human donor with non-small cell lung cancer who had a partial response to radiotherapy plus ipilimumab. Sequencing was performed on peripheral blood, taken from a patient treated with radiotherapy plus ipilimumab.

Here the CDR3 reads CASSDSGQVFSYEQYF. CDR3 in DNA: TGTGCCAGCAGTGACTCGGGACAGGTCTTCTCCTACGAGCAGTACTTC. This chain links TRBV6-4 with TRBJ2-7, with 8 bases aligning to TRBD1. CDR1 is MRHNA and CDR2 is SNTAGT in the germline V gene. This CDR3 has 16 amino acids. V gave up 0 bases and J gave up 0 bases; unmatched junction bases: 4.